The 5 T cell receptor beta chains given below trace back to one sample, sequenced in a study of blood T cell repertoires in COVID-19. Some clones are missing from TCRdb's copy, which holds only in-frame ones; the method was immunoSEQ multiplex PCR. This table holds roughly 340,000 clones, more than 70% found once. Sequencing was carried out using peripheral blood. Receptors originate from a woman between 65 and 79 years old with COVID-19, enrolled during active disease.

CDR3 sequence: CASSPTGDGYTF. CDR3 sequence (DNA): TGTGCCAGCAGCCCTACAGGGGATGGCTACACCTTC. This sequence joins TRBV5-6 and TRBJ1-2; the match to TRBD1 covers 7 bases. The V gene's germline CDR1 is SGHDT and CDR2 YYEEEE. This CDR3 region has 12 residues. Trimming took 4 bases from V and 6 from J; bases not matched to a gene: 3.

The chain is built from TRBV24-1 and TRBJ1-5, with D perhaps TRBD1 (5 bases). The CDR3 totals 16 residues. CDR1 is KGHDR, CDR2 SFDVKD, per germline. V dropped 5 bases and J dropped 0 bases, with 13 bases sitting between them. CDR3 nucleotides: TGTGCCACCAGTGCCGGGGGACGGCGTAGCAATCAGCCCCAGCATTTT. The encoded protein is CATSAGGRRSNQPQHF.

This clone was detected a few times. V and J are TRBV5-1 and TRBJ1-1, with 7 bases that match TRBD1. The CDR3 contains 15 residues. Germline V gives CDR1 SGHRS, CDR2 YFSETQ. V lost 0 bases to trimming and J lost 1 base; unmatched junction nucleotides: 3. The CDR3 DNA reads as TGCGCCAGCAGCTTGGAGGGGGCACCGAACACTGAAGCTTTCTTT. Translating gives CASSLEGAPNTEAFF. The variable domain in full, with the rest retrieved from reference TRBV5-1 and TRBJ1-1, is KAGVTQTPRYLIKTRGQQVTLSCSPISGHRSVSWYQQTPGQGLQFLFEYFSETQRNKGNFPGRFSGRQFSNSRSEMNVSTLELGDSALYLCASSLEGAPNTEAFFGQGTRLTVV.

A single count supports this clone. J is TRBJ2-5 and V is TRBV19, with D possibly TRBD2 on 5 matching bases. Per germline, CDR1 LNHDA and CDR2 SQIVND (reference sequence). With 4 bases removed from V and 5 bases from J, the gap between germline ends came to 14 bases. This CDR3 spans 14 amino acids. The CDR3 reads CASSTPGGEETQYF. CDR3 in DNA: TGTGCCAGTAGTACCCCCGGAGGCGAGGAGACCCAGTACTTC.

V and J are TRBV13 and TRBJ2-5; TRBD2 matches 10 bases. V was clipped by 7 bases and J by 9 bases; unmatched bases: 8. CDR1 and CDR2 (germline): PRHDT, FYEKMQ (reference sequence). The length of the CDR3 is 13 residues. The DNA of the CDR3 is TGTGCCAGCAAGGAGCGGGGGGGTCGGGCCCAGTACTTC. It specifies CASKERGGRAQYF.